A selection of T cell receptor beta chains follows, all from one sample in a study of T cell responses to AZD1222 COVID-19 vaccine. TCRdb keeps only in-frame clones here, not all; method: immunoSEQ multiplex PCR. The data show about 85,000 clones, about 90% seen once. Sequencing used peripheral blood, obtained on day 0 of AZD1222 vaccination. The receptors were sampled from an adult in good health. Each CDR3 is given with its conserved first and last residue. Each record gives: clone size, J gene, D gene, V gene, CDR3 protein, CDR3 DNA. D genes are given only for firm matches. Clone size is given for some rows only: seen once, a few or many times, or a class if the clone is expanded.

clone_size: -; j_call: TRBJ2-4; d_call: TRBD2; v_call: TRBV3-1/TRBV3-2; cdr3_aa: CASSPRREAGMAKNIQYF; cdr3_nt: TGTGCCAGCAGCCCGAGGCGGGAGGCCGGTATGGCCAAAAACATTCAGTACTTC
clone_size: -; j_call: TRBJ1-5; d_call: -; v_call: TRBV19; cdr3_aa: CASSLLGGGNQPQHF; cdr3_nt: TGTGCCAGCAGCCTACTTGGGGGTGGGAATCAGCCCCAGCATTTT
clone_size: once; j_call: TRBJ1-5; d_call: -; v_call: TRBV19; cdr3_aa: CASSWGMGGNQPQHF; cdr3_nt: TGTGCCAGTAGTTGGGGGATGGGCGGCAATCAGCCCCAGCATTTT
clone_size: -; j_call: TRBJ2-6; d_call: -; v_call: TRBV19; cdr3_aa: CASTDTGSGANVLTF; cdr3_nt: TGTGCCAGTACCGATACGGGATCTGGGGCCAACGTCCTGACTTTC
clone_size: -; j_call: TRBJ2-7; d_call: -; v_call: TRBV15; cdr3_aa: CATSNYGTGWTSAHSYEQYF; cdr3_nt: TGTGCCACCAGCAATTATGGGACAGGGTGGACTAGCGCCCACTCCTACGAGCAGTACTTC
clone_size: -; j_call: TRBJ1-2; d_call: TRBD1; v_call: TRBV29-1; cdr3_aa: CSARQGSQVDGYTF; cdr3_nt: TGCAGCGCCCGACAGGGGAGTCAGGTGGATGGCTACACCTTC
clone_size: -; j_call: TRBJ1-5; d_call: -; v_call: TRBV7-8; cdr3_aa: CASSFPGQPQHF; cdr3_nt: TGTGCCAGCAGCTTCCCAGGTCAGCCCCAGCATTTT
clone_size: -; j_call: TRBJ1-3; d_call: -; v_call: TRBV6-4; cdr3_aa: CASSGDGNTIYF; cdr3_nt: TGTGCCAGCAGTGGTGACGGAAACACCATATATTTT
clone_size: -; j_call: TRBJ1-2; d_call: -; v_call: TRBV7-2; cdr3_aa: CASSHYQGYTF; cdr3_nt: TGTGCCAGCAGCCATTATCAGGGCTACACCTTC
clone_size: -; j_call: TRBJ1-3; d_call: -; v_call: TRBV5-1; cdr3_aa: CASRPQQGSGNTIYF; cdr3_nt: TGCGCCAGCAGACCACAACAGGGTTCTGGAAACACCATATATTTT